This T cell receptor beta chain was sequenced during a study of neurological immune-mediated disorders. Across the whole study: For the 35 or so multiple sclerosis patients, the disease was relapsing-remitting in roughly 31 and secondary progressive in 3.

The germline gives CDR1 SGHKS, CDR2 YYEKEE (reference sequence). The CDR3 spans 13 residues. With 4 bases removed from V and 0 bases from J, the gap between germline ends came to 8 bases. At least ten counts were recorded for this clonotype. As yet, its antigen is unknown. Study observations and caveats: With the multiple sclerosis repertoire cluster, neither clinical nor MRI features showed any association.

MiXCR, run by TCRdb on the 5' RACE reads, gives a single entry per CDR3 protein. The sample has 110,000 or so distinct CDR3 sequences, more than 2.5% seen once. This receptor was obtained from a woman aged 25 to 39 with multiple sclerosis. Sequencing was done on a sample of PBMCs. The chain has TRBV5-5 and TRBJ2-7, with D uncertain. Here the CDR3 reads CASSNGDSYEQYF. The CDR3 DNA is TGTGCCAGCAGCAACGGAGACTCCTACGAGCAGTACTTC.